This T cell receptor (beta chain) was sequenced during a study of glioma-infiltrating T cells after dendritic cell vaccination. Study-wide context: Treatment, given 2003 to 2012, was autologous tumor lysate-pulsed dendritic cell vaccination. Dendritic cell vaccine was injected intradermally three times, biweekly.

Concerning this clone: What it recognizes is unknown.

Trimming took 5 bases from V and 1 from J, leaving 18 bases between them. This CDR3 comprises 17 residues. CDR1 and CDR2 (germline): LNHDA, SQIVND (reference sequence). Profiled with immunoSEQ multiplex PCR; TCRdb holds only in-frame clones, not every one. This sample carries about 30,000 clones, 90% to 95% of them seen once, and the ten largest clones take around 2.1%. General study findings and limits: No direct clonality-survival link was found; a diverse polyclonal response may matter.

Here the sequenced sample was blood, taken before dendritic cell vaccination. The TCR originated in a human donor with glioblastoma. The chain joins TRBV19 to TRBJ1-5, with TRBD1 as a possible D gene (5 bases). CDR3 protein: CASSVSQGWVSNQPQHF. In DNA form, the CDR3 reads TGTGCCAGTAGTGTATCTCAGGGATGGGTGAGCAATCAGCCCCAGCATTTT.